This T cell receptor beta chain was recovered during a study of identifying expanded T cells in peripheral blood. Study-wide findings and caveats: Approximately 1.2 clones differed between technical replicates, versus around 15 and 19 over time. Across healthy donors, higher total template counts meant significantly greater approximately 2-week count variance.

Sequenced by immunoSEQ multiplex PCR; TCRdb stores in-frame clones only, minus some. The data contain tens of thousands of clones, roughly 88% of them seen just once; the ten biggest clones take up 5.5% to 6%. Regarding this clone: Its target is not known.

The germline V gene has CDR1 PRHDT and CDR2 FYEKMQ (reference sequence). V shed 5 bases and J shed 2 bases, with 9 bases lying between them. This CDR3 contains 14 residues. V gene TRBV13 combines with J gene TRBJ1-4, with a tentative D call TRBD1 (5 bases). Source material: blood. The receptor was derived from a person aged 18 to 75 in good health. As DNA, the CDR3 is TGTGCCAGCAGCCTCCGGGGCACTAATGAAAAACTGTTTTTT. Its protein is CASSLRGTNEKLFF.